The clone carrying this T cell receptor (beta chain) appeared once. Between the trimmed V and J ends, which lost 1 base and 4 bases, there was a span of 5 bases. The CDR3 has 13 residues. These data come from a study of T cell responses to AZD1222 COVID-19 vaccine. Clones were read by immunoSEQ multiplex PCR, and TCRdb kept only the in-frame ones, dropping some. The table lists 100,000 to 150,000 clones, around nine tenths of them singletons. Sequencing was performed on peripheral blood, taken on day 0 of AZD1222 vaccination. The origin of this receptor is an adult in good health. This chain connects TRBV12-3 or TRBV12-4 to TRBJ1-5, with D unclear. Here the CDR3 reads CASSLVVNQPQHF. Here the CDR3 DNA reads TGTGCCAGCAGTTTAGTGGTTAATCAGCCCCAGCATTTT.